Each of the 29 T cell receptor beta chains below was sequenced from the same sample in a study of CD8 T cells in ankylosing spondylitis. TCRdb reprocessed the 5' RACE reads via MiXCR and lists one record per CDR3 protein. The sample yields 200,000 to 300,000 distinct CDR3 sequences, about 10% seen once. The material sequenced was blood, either unsorted or a sorted T cell fraction (not recorded which). These receptors were obtained from a male donor with ankylosing spondylitis or in good health (not recorded which).

This clonotype was observed at least ten times. V usage is TRBV20-1 and J usage is TRBJ2-3, with TRBD1 as a possible D gene (6 bases). The CDR3 is 15 residues long. CDR1 is DFQATT and CDR2 is SNEGSKA in the germline V gene (reference sequence). The V end was cut by 6 bases, the J end by 0 bases, with 16 bases between. The CDR3, as DNA: TGCAGTGCCCTGGACAGCGGTCCTAGCACAGATACGCAGTATTTT. It codes for CSALDSGPSTDTQYF.

This clonotype was detected ten times or more. The chain's CDR3 is CAISDGGYTF. CDR3 sequence (DNA): TGTGCCATCAGTGACGGAGGCTACACCTTC. The gene calls are TRBV10-3 and TRBJ1-2; D unclear. Trimming left V 3 bases short and J 8 bases short, with 4 bases between. Germline CDR1 is ENHRY and CDR2 is SYGVKD. The CDR3 is made up of 10 amino acids.

The CDR3 sequence: CASSLERGAYNEQFF. In DNA, the CDR3 is TGTGCCAGCAGCTTAGAACGGGGGGCCTACAATGAGCAGTTCTTC. The gene calls are TRBV7-2 and TRBJ2-1; 7 bases are shared with TRBD2. The V and J ends lost 1 base and 2 bases, in that order; junction bases with no gene match: 2. CDR3 length equals 15 residues. Germline CDR1 SGHTA, CDR2 FQGNSA.

This clonotype was seen many times. This sequence joins TRBV5-1 and TRBJ2-4; the D gene is possibly TRBD2 (5 bases). Trimming took 4 bases from V and 1 from J, leaving 15 bases between them. The CDR3 is made up of 16 amino acids. The V gene's germline CDR1 is SGHRS and CDR2 YFSETQ. CDR3 sequence (DNA): TGCGCCAGCAGCCTTGAAGCGGCTAGGGCCAAAAACATTCAGTACTTC. Its protein is CASSLEAARAKNIQYF.

This clonotype was seen many times. This sequence joins TRBV5-6 and TRBJ2-1, with D tentatively TRBD2 (5 bases). CDR3 size: 18 residues. The V and J ends lost 5 bases and 0 bases respectively, with 21 bases between them. Per the germline V gene, CDR1 is SGHDT and CDR2 is YYEEEE. CDR3 DNA: TGTGCCAGCAGTCTTCGGACCCTTAAAGGGAGCTCCTACAATGAGCAGTTCTTC. Its protein is CASSLRTLKGSSYNEQFF. Filled out from reference TRBV5-6 and TRBJ2-1, the complete variable domain reads DAGVTQSPTHLIKTRGQQVTLRCSPKSGHDTVSWYQQALGQGPQFIFQYYEEEERQRGNFPDRFSGHQFPNYSSELNVNALLLGDSALYLCASSLRTLKGSSYNEQFFGPGTRLTVL.

The chain is built from TRBV3-1 and TRBJ2-2, with D unclear. Trimming stripped 5 bases from V and 6 bases from J, with 19 bases between. Germline V CDR1 and CDR2: LGHDT, YNNKEL (reference sequence). There are 16 residues in the CDR3. The DNA for the CDR3 is TGTGCCAGCAGCGTTGCGGCCAATTGGGGTTCCGGGGAGCTGTTTTTT. It is translated as CASSVAANWGSGELFF.

This chain uses TRBV6-2 or TRBV6-3 with TRBJ1-2; TRBD1 matches at 9 bases. The CDR3 sequence is 16 residues long. Germline V gene lookup returns CDR1 MNHEY and CDR2 SVGEGT. Germline trimming cut 2 bases from V and 1 base from J; bases unmatched to any gene: 5. CDR3 sequence (DNA): TGTGCCAGCAGTTACAACCGGACAGGGGTTAACTATGGCTACACCTTC. Its protein is CASSYNRTGVNYGYTF.

This clonotype was seen only a few times. The V call is TRBV5-1, the J call TRBJ2-5; D gene ambiguous. CDR1 is SGHRS, CDR2 YFSETQ, per germline. The CDR3 spans 15 residues. Trimming pared 0 bases from V and 1 base from J, leaving 10 bases between. The CDR3 region has the DNA TGCGCCAGCAGCTTGGGAGCTGGGGTCCAAGAGACCCAGTACTTC. This sequence encodes CASSLGAGVQETQYF. Combining the CDR3 with reference TRBV5-1 and TRBJ2-5 gives the whole variable domain KAGVTQTPRYLIKTRGQQVTLSCSPISGHRSVSWYQQTPGQGLQFLFEYFSETQRNKGNFPGRFSGRQFSNSRSEMNVSTLELGDSALYLCASSLGAGVQETQYFGPGTRLLVL.

The chain carries TRBV20-1 and TRBJ1-3; 12 bases agree with TRBD1. The CDR3 is 15 residues long. The germline gives CDR1 DFQATT, CDR2 SNEGSKA (reference sequence). V gave up 3 bases and J gave up 2 bases; unmatched junction bases: 2. CDR3 nucleotide sequence: TGCAGTGCTAGGGGACAGGGGGCGGCTGGAAACACCATATATTTT. This translates into CSARGQGAAGNTIYF.

This clonotype was observed many times. The CDR3, as DNA: TGCAGCGTTGAAGAAGGACAGGGCGTCTACACCTTC. This translates into CSVEEGQGVYTF. The chain links TRBV29-1 to TRBJ1-2; 8 nucleotides line up with TRBD1. Germline loops: CDR1 SQVTM, CDR2 ANQGSEA. Trimming took 0 bases from V and 10 from J; bases not matched to a gene: 4. The CDR3 is 12 amino acids.

Many counts were recorded for this clonotype. The chain carries TRBV12-3 or TRBV12-4 and TRBJ2-1; TRBD2 agrees at 9 bases. After removal of 4 bases from V and 7 bases from J, the junction contained 11 bases not matched to a gene. The CDR3 has 16 residues. In DNA, the CDR3 is TGTGCCAGCAGTTCAGAAGGCGGGGGGGCCGTGAATGAGCAGTTCTTC. Encoded protein: CASSSEGGGAVNEQFF.

The sample holds a few counts of this clonotype. The rearrangement uses TRBV20-1 and TRBJ2-7; D tentatively reads TRBD1 or TRBD2 (5 bases each). The CDR3 has 16 amino acids. V shed 0 bases and J shed 0 bases, with 15 bases lying between them. Germline values: CDR1 DFQATT, CDR2 SNEGSKA (reference sequence). The CDR3 bases are TGCAGTGCTAGAGATAGGGACGGGCTACTCTCCTACGAGCAGTACTTC. Protein: CSARDRDGLLSYEQYF.

At least ten counts were recorded for this clonotype. This chain uses TRBV25-1 with TRBJ1-2; D gene ambiguous. V dropped 8 bases and J dropped 0 bases, with 13 bases sitting between them. CDR3 size: 14 residues. Germline V gives CDR1 MGHDK, CDR2 SYGVNS. The CDR3 spells CASASSMANYGYTF. The CDR3 DNA sequence: TGTGCCAGCGCTTCTTCGATGGCTAACTATGGCTACACCTTC.

This clonotype was found a few times. V and J are TRBV7-9 and TRBJ1-2; TRBD1 is a possible D gene (5 bases). Trimming shortened V by 5 bases and J by 6 bases, and 16 bases separated the two germline ends. CDR3 size: 14 residues. The germline gives CDR1 SEHNR, CDR2 FQNEAQ (reference sequence). CDR3 bases: TGTGCCAGCAGCCTACAATCGGGGGGACATGGCTACACCTTC. This sequence encodes CASSLQSGGHGYTF.

The V and J genes are TRBV5-6 and TRBJ2-1; the D gene is possibly TRBD2 (6 bases). Between the trimmed V and J ends, which lost 2 bases and 13 bases, there was a span of 13 bases. CDR1 SGHDT and CDR2 YYEEEE come from the germline V gene. The CDR3 extends over 12 amino acids. In nucleotides, the CDR3 is TGTGCCAGCAGCTTTTCCGGGGGATACCAGTTCTTC. Its protein product is CASSFSGGYQFF.

Remarks on this clonotype: A much larger clone lies one base from this, so it may be a read error. The CDR3 bases are TGCGCCAGCAGCTTGATCGACACCGGGGAGATGTTTTTT. Its protein product is CASSLIDTGEMFF. The chain has TRBV5-1 and TRBJ2-2, with D possibly being TRBD2 (5 bases). The CDR3 spans 13 residues. Per germline, CDR1 SGHRS and CDR2 YFSETQ.

There are many counts of this clonotype. The chain joins TRBV12-3 or TRBV12-4 to TRBJ1-2; possible D gene TRBD1, 6 bases. V was clipped by 2 bases and J by 6 bases, with 19 bases between them. The length of the CDR3 is 16 residues. The CDR3 sequence: CASSLNGGGLGDGYTF. The CDR3 coding sequence is TGTGCCAGCAGTTTAAACGGAGGGGGTTTAGGCGATGGCTACACCTTC.

The sample holds many counts of this clonotype. V is TRBV25-1 and J is TRBJ1-2, with 7 positions matching TRBD1. Germline assignment: CDR1 MGHDK and CDR2 SYGVNS. The CDR3 loop spans 13 amino acids. The trim removed 2 bases at V and 10 bases at J, leaving 7 bases unmatched. CDR3 in DNA: TGTGCCAGCAGTGAAGGTGGCAGGGGGATCTACACCTTC. Translating gives CASSEGGRGIYTF.

In this sample, this clonotype turned up many times. CDR3 region: CASSENGNQPQHF. The CDR3 DNA sequence: TGTGCCAGCAGTGAGAACGGGAATCAGCCCCAGCATTTT. V is TRBV6-1 and J is TRBJ1-5; D is ambiguous. Germline loops: CDR1 MNHNS, CDR2 SASEGT. The CDR3 loop spans 13 amino acids. Trimming took 3 bases from V and 4 from J, leaving 7 bases between them.

This clonotype was observed many times. This chain uses TRBV5-1 with TRBJ2-7, with D perhaps TRBD2 (6 bases). The CDR3 runs to 16 residues. The germline V gene has CDR1 SGHRS and CDR2 YFSETQ. Trimming stripped 7 bases from V and 0 bases from J, with 20 bases between. CDR3 sequence reads: CASQPLAGSYSYEQYF. CDR3 coding DNA: TGCGCCAGCCAGCCCCTCGCGGGGTCATACTCCTACGAGCAGTACTTC.

For this clonotype: A much larger clone differs from this one at a single base, so this may be a read error. The V call is TRBV27, the J call TRBJ2-3; a possible D gene is TRBD1 (6 bases). This CDR3 comprises 12 residues. Germline-derived CDR1 and CDR2 are MNHEY and SMNVEV (reference sequence). The CDR3, as DNA: TGTGCCAGCAGGGAAGGGGGAGATGCGCAGTATTTT. Translating it yields CASREGGDAQYF.

This clonotype was detected many times. The chain carries TRBV5-1 and TRBJ2-2; no firm D call. Germline loops: CDR1 SGHRS, CDR2 YFSETQ. The CDR3 runs to 13 residues. V was pared by 4 bases and J by 5 bases, with 9 bases between. In nucleotides, the CDR3 is TGCGCCAGCAGCATCGGTACGACCGGGGAGCTGTTTTTT. Translation gives CASSIGTTGELFF.

As concerns this clonotype: It may be a read error: a sequence one base away is much more abundant. The CDR3, as DNA: TGCTGTGCTATAAAAGCGGGGGGCAAGGTATTAACCGGGGAGCTGTTTTTT. This gives the protein CCAIKAGGKVLTGELFF. The chain combines TRBV20-1 with TRBJ2-2, with 9 bases matching TRBD2. This CDR3 is built from 17 residues. Germline CDR1 and CDR2: DFQATT and SNEGSKA (reference sequence).

This clonotype was counted ten times or more. The rearrangement uses TRBV7-9 and TRBJ1-5; TRBD1 matches 10 bases. This CDR3 is built from 15 residues. The V segment lost 1 base and the J segment 6 bases; nucleotides outside the gene matches: 3. Germline V CDR1 and CDR2: SEHNR, FQNEAQ (reference sequence). CDR3 loop: CASSLDGTGAQPQHF. The CDR3 DNA sequence: TGTGCCAGCAGCTTAGACGGGACAGGGGCTCAGCCCCAGCATTTT. The whole variable domain, remainder taken from reference TRBV7-9 and TRBJ1-5, is DTGVSQNPRHKITKRGQNVTFRCDPISEHNRLYWYRQTLGQGPEFLTYFQNEAQLEKSRLLSDRFSAERPKGSFSTLEIQRTEQGDSAMYLCASSLDGTGAQPQHFGDGTRLSIL.

This clonotype was detected ten times or more. The chain recombines TRBV12-3 or TRBV12-4 with TRBJ2-1, with a tentative D call TRBD2 (6 bases). Trimming stripped 6 bases from V and 4 bases from J, with 16 bases between. The CDR3 consists of 15 residues. The CDR3 spells CASSPIRGSYNEQFF. In DNA, the CDR3 is TGTGCCAGCAGCCCGATACGGGGGTCATACAATGAGCAGTTCTTC.

This clonotype was seen at least ten times. The chain employs TRBV25-1 and TRBJ1-1; D is ambiguous. Deletions cut 4 bases from V and 2 bases from J, with 8 bases between. The CDR3 extends over 13 amino acids. Germline V gene sequence: CDR1 MGHDK, CDR2 SYGVNS. The DNA for the CDR3 is TGTGCCAGCAGTGGAGGCCCTAACACTGAAGCTTTCTTT. Translation gives CASSGGPNTEAFF.

This clonotype was observed many times. This chain uses TRBV12-3 or TRBV12-4 with TRBJ2-1; 7 bases are shared with TRBD2. J was trimmed by 9 bases and V by 9 bases; bases with no gene match: 17. This CDR3 spans 15 amino acids. The CDR3 DNA sequence: TGTGCCAGTCGCGGGCAGGGACTACTGGGCGGTGAGCAGTTCTTC. Its protein is CASRGQGLLGGEQFF.

Ten or more counts support this clonotype. The chain has TRBV20-1 and TRBJ1-1, with a possible D match to TRBD1 (6 bases). The CDR3 consists of 16 residues. The germline CDR1 and CDR2 sequences are DFQATT and SNEGSKA (reference sequence). The V end was cut by 6 bases, the J end by 4 bases, with 24 bases between. The CDR3 loop is CSAAAAGRGFGTEAFF. CDR3 sequence (DNA): TGCAGTGCCGCCGCGGCGGGCAGGGGTTTCGGCACTGAAGCTTTCTTT.

This clonotype was detected many times. The V and J genes are TRBV4-2 and TRBJ1-6; 7 bases fit TRBD1. The CDR3 length is 13 residues. Unmatched junction bases numbered 1, after V lost 0 bases and J lost 11 bases. Germline CDR1 reads LGHNA; CDR2 reads YNFKEQ. As DNA, the CDR3 is TGTGCCAGCAGCCAAGATACAGGGGCACCCCTCCACTTT. It translates to CASSQDTGAPLHF.